Below, one T cell receptor beta chain is given with its context. Antigen unknown. This sample stems from a study of blood T cells in healthy people across ages. For the second PCR, which ran for roughly 7 to 11 cycles, a sample-barcoded 5' primer and a J-beta primer mix were used. MiXCR was run by TCRdb on the 5' RACE reads, yielding one entry per CDR3 protein. The table records fewer than 800,000 distinct CDR3 sequences, roughly 21% of them present only once. Study findings and constraints: The study regarded diversity estimates from one million T cells as underestimates. With donor CMV status unknown, expanded clonotype changes were possibly confounded.

The specimen was blood. The TCR comes from a man aged 70-80 years in good health.

The DNA for the CDR3 is TGCAGTGCCGAGGGTCAGCGGGAGTCCCCAGATACGCAGTATTTT. Protein sequence: CSAEGQRESPDTQYF. The chain combines TRBV20-1 with TRBJ2-3, with 8 bases fitting TRBD2. The V gene's germline CDR1 is DFQATT and CDR2 SNEGSKA (reference sequence). CDR3 size: 15 residues. After removal of 6 bases from V and 4 bases from J, the junction contained 12 bases not matched to a gene.